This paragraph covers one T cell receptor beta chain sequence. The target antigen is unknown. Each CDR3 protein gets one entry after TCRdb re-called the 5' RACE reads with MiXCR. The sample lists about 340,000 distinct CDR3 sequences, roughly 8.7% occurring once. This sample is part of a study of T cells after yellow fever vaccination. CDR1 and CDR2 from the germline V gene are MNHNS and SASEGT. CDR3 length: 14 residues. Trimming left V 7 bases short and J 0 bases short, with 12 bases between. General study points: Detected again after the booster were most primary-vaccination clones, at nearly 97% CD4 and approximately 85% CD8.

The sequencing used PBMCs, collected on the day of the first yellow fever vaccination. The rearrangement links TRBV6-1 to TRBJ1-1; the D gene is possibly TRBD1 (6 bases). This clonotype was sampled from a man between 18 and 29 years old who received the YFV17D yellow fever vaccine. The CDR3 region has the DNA TGTGCCAGCACCTGGACAGACATGAACACTGAAGCTTTCTTT. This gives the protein CASTWTDMNTEAFF.